These T cell receptor beta chains were read from a single sample in a study of neurological immune-mediated disorders. From the 5' RACE reads, TCRdb called clonotypes with MiXCR, one entry per CDR3 protein. This sample has tens of thousands of distinct CDR3 sequences, with roughly an eighth found just once. The sample taken for sequencing was PBMCs. All receptors derive from a female donor with HTLV-1-associated myelopathy (HAM/TSP). CDR3s include the opening cysteine and the closing phenylalanine or tryptophan. A D gene is named only where the DNA matches it firmly. Expanded clones are given a class, and other clones once, few, many or no size at all.

j_call cdr3_length clone_size v_call d_call cdr3_aa cdr3_nt
TRBJ2-7 15 . TRBV19 . CASSPGQWRSYEQYF TGTGCCAGTAGTCCGGGGCAGTGGAGGTCCTACGAGCAGTACTTC
TRBJ1-6 17 many TRBV4-1 . CASSQDRASSYNSPLHF TGCGCCAGCAGCCAAGATCGGGCGAGCTCCTATAATTCACCCCTCCACTTT
TRBJ2-2 19 . TRBV5-1 . CASSSWGAGQVRNTGELFF TGCGCCAGCAGCTCCTGGGGGGCAGGCCAAGTAAGGAACACCGGGGAGCTGTTTTTT
TRBJ2-5 19 many TRBV5-1 TRBD2 CASSSLVASGGERGETQYF TGCGCCAGCAGCTCCCTTGTTGCTAGCGGGGGCGAAAGAGGAGAGACCCAGTACTTC
TRBJ2-3 15 . TRBV27 . CASSSHPELPGTQYF TGTGCCAGCAGTTCCCACCCCGAACTACCAGGTACGCAGTATTTT
TRBJ1-1 16 . TRBV2 TRBD1 CASSETGGAGNTEAFF TGTGCCAGCAGTGAAACAGGGGGCGCGGGGAACACTGAAGCTTTCTTT
TRBJ2-1 14 many TRBV5-1 . CASSFTTGDNEQFF TGCGCCAGCAGCTTTACCACTGGGGACAATGAGCAGTTCTTC
TRBJ2-1 15 . TRBV5-1 TRBD2 CASSLTSGTYNEQFF TGCGCCAGCAGTCTGACTAGCGGCACCTACAATGAGCAGTTCTTC
TRBJ1-6 13 many TRBV28 . CASSLYPPSPLHF TGTGCCAGCAGTTTATACCCTCCCTCACCCCTCCACTTT
TRBJ2-2 15 many TRBV5-1 . CASSLTSENTGELFF TGCGCCAGCAGCTTGACATCGGAGAACACCGGGGAGCTGTTTTTT
TRBJ1-6 14 many TRBV6-1 . CASSVGLPDSPLHF TGTGCCAGCAGCGTCGGCCTCCCCGATTCACCCCTCCACTTT
TRBJ2-7 13 many TRBV20-1 TRBD1 CSATRTGGYEQYF TGCAGTGCTACCAGGACAGGGGGCTACGAGCAGTACTTC
TRBJ2-1 13 many TRBV14 TRBD1 CASSLLPGQGQFF TGTGCCAGCAGCCTTTTACCGGGACAGGGGCAGTTCTTC
TRBJ2-2 14 many TRBV29-1 TRBD1 CSVGQGANTGELFF TGCAGCGTAGGACAGGGGGCGAACACCGGGGAGCTGTTTTTT
TRBJ2-7 14 many TRBV7-6 TRBD2 CASSRSGGDNEQYF TGTGCCAGCAGCCGGAGCGGGGGGGATAACGAGCAGTACTTC
TRBJ1-1 14 many TRBV5-1 . CASSPGRPGTEAFF TGCGCCAGCAGCCCAGGACGGCCGGGGACTGAAGCTTTCTTT
TRBJ1-4 14 many TRBV3-1 . CASSPGQRNEKLFF TGTGCCAGCAGCCCCGGACAGCGTAATGAAAAACTGTTTTTT
TRBJ2-1 13 many TRBV7-9 . CASSLQRVNEQFF TGTGCCAGCAGCTTACAGCGGGTCAATGAGCAGTTCTTC
TRBJ2-3 16 many TRBV5-1 TRBD2 CASSSTMAGDADTQYF TGCGCCAGCAGCTCCACAATGGCGGGGGACGCAGATACGCAGTATTTT
TRBJ1-2 14 many TRBV5-1 . CASSSALRGYGYTF TGCGCCAGCAGCTCAGCACTCCGGGGCTATGGCTACACCTTC
TRBJ2-6 15 many TRBV9 . CASSVTGNGANVLTF TGTGCCAGCAGCGTCACAGGGAATGGGGCCAACGTCCTGACTTTC
TRBJ2-3 15 many TRBV20-1 TRBD2 CSVRGGGSSTDTQYF TGCAGTGTCCGGGGCGGGGGAAGCAGCACAGATACGCAGTATTTT
TRBJ1-1 13 many TRBV7-2 . CASSLVEGLNAFF TGTGCCAGCAGCTTAGTAGAGGGTTTGAATGCTTTCTTT
TRBJ1-1 15 many TRBV28 . CASSLFGAGDTEAFF TGTGCCAGCAGTTTATTCGGGGCGGGTGACACTGAAGCTTTCTTT
TRBJ2-1 15 many TRBV5-1 TRBD1 CATTLAGGGFNEQFF TGCGCCACCACACTCGCAGGGGGCGGGTTCAATGAGCAGTTCTTC
TRBJ2-3 12 many TRBV7-2 . CASKLSTDTQYF TGTGCCAGCAAATTAAGCACAGATACGCAGTATTTT
TRBJ2-3 15 many TRBV5-1 . CASSSTPGPADTQYF TGCGCCAGCAGTTCAACCCCGGGGCCGGCAGATACGCAGTATTTT
TRBJ1-2 15 few TRBV4-1 . CASSQDSLNFVGYTF TGCGCCAGCAGCCAAGATTCCCTTAATTTTGTTGGCTACACCTTC
TRBJ2-7 15 many TRBV5-1 . CASSFSGGPGFEQYF TGCGCCAGCAGCTTTAGTGGGGGGCCGGGATTCGAGCAGTACTTC
TRBJ2-3 15 many TRBV4-2 . CASSRTEGSQDTQYF TGTGCCAGCAGCCGGACGGAGGGGTCCCAAGATACGCAGTATTTT
TRBJ1-2 15 many TRBV4-1 TRBD1 CASSQVIRQGYGYTF TGCGCCAGCAGCCAGGTCATAAGACAGGGGTATGGCTACACCTTC
TRBJ2-3 15 few TRBV20-1 . CSARRDTISTDTQYF TGCAGTGCTAGAAGGGACACCATTAGCACAGATACGCAGTATTTT
TRBJ2-7 14 many TRBV28 TRBD1 CASSFPGGVYEQYF TGTGCCAGCAGTTTCCCAGGGGGAGTCTACGAGCAGTACTTC
TRBJ2-3 14 few TRBV11-2 . CASSPISRAWTQYF TGTGCCAGCAGCCCTATTTCGAGGGCATGGACGCAGTATTTT
TRBJ2-1 15 few TRBV3-1 . CASSQAARSYNEQFF TGTGCCAGCAGCCAAGCCGCTAGGTCCTACAATGAGCAGTTCTTC
TRBJ2-3 18 . TRBV7-9 TRBD2 CASSSLPGTSGGTDTQYF TGTGCCAGCAGCTCCTTACCGGGGACTAGCGGGGGCACAGATACGCAGTATTTT
TRBJ2-7 15 many TRBV20-1 . CSARDVVRSSYEQYF TGCAGTGCTAGAGATGTGGTGAGGAGCTCCTACGAGCAGTACTTC
TRBJ1-4 15 many TRBV28 . CASSATGKGGEKLFF TGTGCCAGCAGTGCAACAGGGAAGGGTGGTGAAAAACTGTTTTTT
TRBJ2-7 13 many TRBV25-1 . CASSGQGSYEQYF TGTGCCAGCTCCGGGCAGGGCTCCTACGAGCAGTACTTC
TRBJ2-1 15 many TRBV6-2/TRBV6-3 . CASIQSSKSYNEQFF TGTGCCAGCATCCAATCCAGTAAATCCTACAATGAGCAGTTCTTC
TRBJ1-6 14 many TRBV3-1 . CASSPGGVRTPLHF TGTGCCAGCAGCCCTGGGGGGGTCCGGACACCCCTCCACTTT
TRBJ2-3 15 many TRBV9 TRBD1 CASSVDQGATDTQYF TGTGCCAGCAGCGTAGATCAGGGGGCTACAGATACGCAGTATTTT